This T cell receptor beta chain was retrieved from a study of graft-versus-host responses after intestinal transplantation (dated by TCRdb to 2020 to 2022). Background on the whole study: Recipients received multivisceral, liver-intestinal, or isolated intestinal transplants. Anti-thymocyte globulin induction was given to all recipients, followed by maintenance tacrolimus and steroids for 2 to 4 years. Bulk TCR-beta CDR3 sequencing was used to track graft-versus-host and host-versus-graft alloreactive T cell clones in the graft, circulation and bone marrow after intestinal transplantation. To identify alloreactive clones, pre-transplant mixed lymphocyte reaction products were sequenced and then compared with unstimulated pre-transplant donor and recipient T cells. Of the 20 to 30 intestinal transplant recipients enrolled in the cohort, one of whom was a retransplant, a few patients without pretransplant specimens were excluded. Donor T cell macrochimerism was defined as a peak of at least 4% donor T cells among recipient peripheral blood mononuclear cells. Instead of going to the commercial service, samples from three later patients were sequenced in-house on an Illumina MiSeq and processed with MiXCR. Study-level results and caveats: In the allografts of patients with donor T cell macrochimerism, GvH to HvG T cell clonal ratios were high. Peak levels of circulating GvH clones were associated with declines in HvG clones early after transplant. Conclusions were limited by the relatively low number and heterogeneity of intestinal transplant patients. GvH clones turned up in recipient bone marrow, with some appearing earlier in ileal mucosa or blood, a pattern consistent with an intestinal mucosal origin.

A single count supports this clone. This clone's antigen is unknown. Per-nucleotide qualities are absent, and no much larger clonotype sits a single base away. For CDR1 and CDR2, the germline V gene (reference sequence) lists MNHNY and SVGAGI. Trimming costs V 6 bases and J 5 bases, and their ends lie 6 bases apart. The CDR3 goes from the cysteine to the phenylalanine over 11 residues. CDR3 DNA only is kept here, 33 bases in frame from base 1. Blood samples were collected up to 4 times in the first month after transplant and then at least monthly when available. Library construction relied on the immunoSEQ multiplex PCR assay. Adaptive Biotechnologies carried out high-throughput TCR-beta CDR3 sequencing of genomic DNA for most patients. The paper's data handling went like this. Adaptive's ImmunoSEQ software was the source of the TCR sequencing data for 15 to 20 patients, while a few other patients were processed with MiXCR and VDJtools. CDR3 nucleotide sequences shared between donor and recipient were removed because the origin of such sequences could not be assigned. Alloreactive clones required at least 2-fold expansion over unstimulated cells and minimum CFSE-low frequency of 0.002% (template counts) or 0.001% (read counts). A clone was considered mappable if detected in the sequenced pre-transplant spleen, lymph node, or MLR CFSE-low populations of the donor or recipient. Cumulative frequency of alloreactive clones was calculated as a percentage of all sequences weighted by copy number. TCRdb re-hosts the immuneACCESS table, in-frame sequences only. Its copies lack some clones; in the studies checked, an unresolved V gene accounts for under half of them, and the cause for the rest is not known. V, J and clone size are taken as reported in that table, and D and trimming were inferred from the DNA itself. Here the sample has about 97,000 clones; about nine tenths occur a single time. Of the sample, about 16% is held by the ten largest clones.

The sequence was obtained from a human patient who received an intestinal transplant, so some T cells may come from the graft donor. The sequence links TRBV6-6 to TRBJ2-3, with the D gene not clear enough to name. The source was PBMCs, collected 450 to 480 days after intestinal transplant. This receptor has the CDR3 CASRYRDTQYF. The bases are TGTGCCAGCAGATATAGAGATACGCAGTATTTT.